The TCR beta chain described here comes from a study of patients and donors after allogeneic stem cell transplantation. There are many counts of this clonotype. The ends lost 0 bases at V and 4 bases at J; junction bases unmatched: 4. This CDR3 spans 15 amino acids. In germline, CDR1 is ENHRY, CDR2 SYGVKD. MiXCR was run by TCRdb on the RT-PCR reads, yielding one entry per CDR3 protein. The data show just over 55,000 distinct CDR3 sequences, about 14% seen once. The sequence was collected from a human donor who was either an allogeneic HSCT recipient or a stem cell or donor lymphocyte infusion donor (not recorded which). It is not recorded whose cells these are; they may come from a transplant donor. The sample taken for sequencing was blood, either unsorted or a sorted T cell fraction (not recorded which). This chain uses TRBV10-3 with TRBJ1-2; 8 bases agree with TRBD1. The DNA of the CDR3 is TGTGCCATCAGTGAGTCTTGGACAGGGTCCTATGGCTACACCTTC. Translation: CAISESWTGSYGYTF.